This TCR beta chain was obtained from a study of cytomegalovirus exposure and HLA in healthy donors. This CDR3 region has 13 residues. The V gene lost 11 bases and the J gene lost 3 bases, with 13 bases spanning the gap. The germline gives CDR1 LNHDA, CDR2 SQIVND (reference sequence). Assay used: immunoSEQ multiplex PCR; TCRdb lists only in-frame clones, some missing. The sample lists approximately 57,000 clones, roughly 93% occurring once. This clonotype originated in a woman between 18 and 30 years old in good health and CMV-seronegative. The sample taken for sequencing was PBMCs. This rearrangement joins TRBV19 to TRBJ1-4; weak D call: TRBD1 (5 bases). The CDR3 loop is CAGGVSANEKLFF. CDR3 sequence (DNA): TGTGCCGGAGGGGTTTCAGCTAATGAAAAACTGTTTTTT.